One and the same sample provided the 9 T cell receptor beta chains below, sequenced in a study of cytomegalovirus exposure and HLA in healthy donors. The primer mix had 60 Vbeta and 13 Jbeta primers. Assay used: immunoSEQ multiplex PCR; TCRdb lists only in-frame clones, some missing. The data show over 150,000 clones, more than 75% seen once. The sequenced material came from PBMCs. These receptors came from a man aged 30 to 45 in good health and CMV-seropositive.

The chain uses TRBV2 and TRBJ1-2; TRBD1 matches 10 bases. Germline loops: CDR1 SNHLY, CDR2 FYNNEI. V gave up 4 bases and J gave up 6 bases; unmatched junction bases: 14. CDR3 size: 17 residues. CDR3 coding DNA: TGTGCCAGCAGTGTCCCGGGACAGGGGACCGGGAAGAATGGCTACACCTTC. It encodes CASSVPGQGTGKNGYTF.

This chain uses TRBV5-4 with TRBJ2-5; 7 bases fit TRBD2. Per germline, CDR1 SGHNT and CDR2 YYREEE (reference sequence). CDR3 length equals 16 residues. The ends lost 4 bases at V and 1 base at J; junction bases unmatched: 10. The CDR3 loop reads CASSRVSRGVQETQYF. In nucleotides, the CDR3 is TGTGCCAGCAGCCGGGTTAGTCGGGGGGTCCAAGAGACCCAGTACTTC.

This clone was seen a few times. The chain is built from TRBV25-1 and TRBJ1-1; 10 bases match TRBD1. In germline, CDR1 is MGHDK, CDR2 SYGVNS. V trimming: 1 base; J trimming: 1 base; junction bases outside the gene matches: 3. The CDR3 is made up of 16 amino acids. CDR3 nucleotide sequence: TGTGCCAGCAGTGAATGGGGGACAGGGGCGAACACTGAAGCTTTCTTT. It translates to CASSEWGTGANTEAFF.

The V and J genes are TRBV6-5 and TRBJ2-1, with 7 bases matching TRBD1. The V segment lost 2 bases and the J segment 1 base; nucleotides outside the gene matches: 5. Germline loops: CDR1 MNHEY, CDR2 SVGAGI. This CDR3 comprises 16 residues. CDR3 amino acids: CASSYGQAKSYNEQFF. DNA for the CDR3: TGTGCCAGCAGTTACGGACAGGCAAAATCCTACAATGAGCAGTTCTTC.

A few counts support this clone. The CDR3 sequence is CACRRHQTDTQYF. In DNA form, the CDR3 reads TGTGCCTGCCGCCGACATCAAACAGATACGCAGTATTTT. The rearrangement links TRBV30 to TRBJ2-3; unclear D gene. The germline V and J ends were trimmed by 6 bases and 3 bases, with 13 bases remaining between them. Per the germline V gene, CDR1 is GTSNPN and CDR2 is SVGIG (reference sequence). This CDR3 has 13 amino acids.

This clone was seen more than once but under ten times. This chain connects TRBV11-1 to TRBJ2-3, with D perhaps matching TRBD2 (7 bases). The CDR3 extends over 15 amino acids. The V and J ends lost 5 bases and 1 base respectively, with 13 bases between them. CDR1 is SGHAT, CDR2 FQDESV, per germline (reference sequence). The CDR3 coding sequence is TGTGCCAGCAGCCCACAGGGAGGGGGCACAGATACGCAGTATTTT. It yields the protein CASSPQGGGTDTQYF. Combining the CDR3 with reference TRBV11-1 and TRBJ2-3 gives the whole variable domain EAEVAQSPRYKITEKSQAVAFWCDPISGHATLYWYRQILGQGPELLVQFQDESVVDDSQLPKDRFSAERLKGVDSTLKIQPAELGDSAMYLCASSPQGGGTDTQYFGPGTRLTVL.

This clone was seen a few times. V is TRBV7-6 and J is TRBJ2-1, with a possible D match to TRBD2 (5 bases). CDR1 and CDR2 (germline): SGHVS, FNYEAQ. The CDR3 spans 14 residues. The V end lost 1 base, the J end lost 3 bases, and 7 bases lay between the germline ends. The CDR3 coding sequence is TGTGCCAGCAGCTTAGACGGGAACTACAATGAGCAGTTCTTC. The encoded protein is CASSLDGNYNEQFF.

The chain recombines TRBV7-3 with TRBJ1-1, with unresolved D. V was clipped by 5 bases and J by 1 base, with 11 bases between them. The germline V gene encodes CDR1 SGHTA and CDR2 FQGTGA. The CDR3 length is 14 residues. This CDR3 reads CASSSGRANTEAFF. CDR3 nucleotides: TGTGCCAGCAGCAGCGGGAGAGCGAACACTGAAGCTTTCTTT.

This clone was detected once. J is TRBJ2-1 and V is TRBV5-1; 7 positions match TRBD1. Germline trimming cut 4 bases from V and 8 bases from J; bases unmatched to any gene: 15. Germline V CDR1 and CDR2: SGHRS, YFSETQ. The CDR3 totals 16 residues. CDR3 region: CASSAQYTGESDEQFF. CDR3 coding DNA: TGCGCCAGCAGCGCCCAGTATACAGGGGAGTCGGATGAGCAGTTCTTC.